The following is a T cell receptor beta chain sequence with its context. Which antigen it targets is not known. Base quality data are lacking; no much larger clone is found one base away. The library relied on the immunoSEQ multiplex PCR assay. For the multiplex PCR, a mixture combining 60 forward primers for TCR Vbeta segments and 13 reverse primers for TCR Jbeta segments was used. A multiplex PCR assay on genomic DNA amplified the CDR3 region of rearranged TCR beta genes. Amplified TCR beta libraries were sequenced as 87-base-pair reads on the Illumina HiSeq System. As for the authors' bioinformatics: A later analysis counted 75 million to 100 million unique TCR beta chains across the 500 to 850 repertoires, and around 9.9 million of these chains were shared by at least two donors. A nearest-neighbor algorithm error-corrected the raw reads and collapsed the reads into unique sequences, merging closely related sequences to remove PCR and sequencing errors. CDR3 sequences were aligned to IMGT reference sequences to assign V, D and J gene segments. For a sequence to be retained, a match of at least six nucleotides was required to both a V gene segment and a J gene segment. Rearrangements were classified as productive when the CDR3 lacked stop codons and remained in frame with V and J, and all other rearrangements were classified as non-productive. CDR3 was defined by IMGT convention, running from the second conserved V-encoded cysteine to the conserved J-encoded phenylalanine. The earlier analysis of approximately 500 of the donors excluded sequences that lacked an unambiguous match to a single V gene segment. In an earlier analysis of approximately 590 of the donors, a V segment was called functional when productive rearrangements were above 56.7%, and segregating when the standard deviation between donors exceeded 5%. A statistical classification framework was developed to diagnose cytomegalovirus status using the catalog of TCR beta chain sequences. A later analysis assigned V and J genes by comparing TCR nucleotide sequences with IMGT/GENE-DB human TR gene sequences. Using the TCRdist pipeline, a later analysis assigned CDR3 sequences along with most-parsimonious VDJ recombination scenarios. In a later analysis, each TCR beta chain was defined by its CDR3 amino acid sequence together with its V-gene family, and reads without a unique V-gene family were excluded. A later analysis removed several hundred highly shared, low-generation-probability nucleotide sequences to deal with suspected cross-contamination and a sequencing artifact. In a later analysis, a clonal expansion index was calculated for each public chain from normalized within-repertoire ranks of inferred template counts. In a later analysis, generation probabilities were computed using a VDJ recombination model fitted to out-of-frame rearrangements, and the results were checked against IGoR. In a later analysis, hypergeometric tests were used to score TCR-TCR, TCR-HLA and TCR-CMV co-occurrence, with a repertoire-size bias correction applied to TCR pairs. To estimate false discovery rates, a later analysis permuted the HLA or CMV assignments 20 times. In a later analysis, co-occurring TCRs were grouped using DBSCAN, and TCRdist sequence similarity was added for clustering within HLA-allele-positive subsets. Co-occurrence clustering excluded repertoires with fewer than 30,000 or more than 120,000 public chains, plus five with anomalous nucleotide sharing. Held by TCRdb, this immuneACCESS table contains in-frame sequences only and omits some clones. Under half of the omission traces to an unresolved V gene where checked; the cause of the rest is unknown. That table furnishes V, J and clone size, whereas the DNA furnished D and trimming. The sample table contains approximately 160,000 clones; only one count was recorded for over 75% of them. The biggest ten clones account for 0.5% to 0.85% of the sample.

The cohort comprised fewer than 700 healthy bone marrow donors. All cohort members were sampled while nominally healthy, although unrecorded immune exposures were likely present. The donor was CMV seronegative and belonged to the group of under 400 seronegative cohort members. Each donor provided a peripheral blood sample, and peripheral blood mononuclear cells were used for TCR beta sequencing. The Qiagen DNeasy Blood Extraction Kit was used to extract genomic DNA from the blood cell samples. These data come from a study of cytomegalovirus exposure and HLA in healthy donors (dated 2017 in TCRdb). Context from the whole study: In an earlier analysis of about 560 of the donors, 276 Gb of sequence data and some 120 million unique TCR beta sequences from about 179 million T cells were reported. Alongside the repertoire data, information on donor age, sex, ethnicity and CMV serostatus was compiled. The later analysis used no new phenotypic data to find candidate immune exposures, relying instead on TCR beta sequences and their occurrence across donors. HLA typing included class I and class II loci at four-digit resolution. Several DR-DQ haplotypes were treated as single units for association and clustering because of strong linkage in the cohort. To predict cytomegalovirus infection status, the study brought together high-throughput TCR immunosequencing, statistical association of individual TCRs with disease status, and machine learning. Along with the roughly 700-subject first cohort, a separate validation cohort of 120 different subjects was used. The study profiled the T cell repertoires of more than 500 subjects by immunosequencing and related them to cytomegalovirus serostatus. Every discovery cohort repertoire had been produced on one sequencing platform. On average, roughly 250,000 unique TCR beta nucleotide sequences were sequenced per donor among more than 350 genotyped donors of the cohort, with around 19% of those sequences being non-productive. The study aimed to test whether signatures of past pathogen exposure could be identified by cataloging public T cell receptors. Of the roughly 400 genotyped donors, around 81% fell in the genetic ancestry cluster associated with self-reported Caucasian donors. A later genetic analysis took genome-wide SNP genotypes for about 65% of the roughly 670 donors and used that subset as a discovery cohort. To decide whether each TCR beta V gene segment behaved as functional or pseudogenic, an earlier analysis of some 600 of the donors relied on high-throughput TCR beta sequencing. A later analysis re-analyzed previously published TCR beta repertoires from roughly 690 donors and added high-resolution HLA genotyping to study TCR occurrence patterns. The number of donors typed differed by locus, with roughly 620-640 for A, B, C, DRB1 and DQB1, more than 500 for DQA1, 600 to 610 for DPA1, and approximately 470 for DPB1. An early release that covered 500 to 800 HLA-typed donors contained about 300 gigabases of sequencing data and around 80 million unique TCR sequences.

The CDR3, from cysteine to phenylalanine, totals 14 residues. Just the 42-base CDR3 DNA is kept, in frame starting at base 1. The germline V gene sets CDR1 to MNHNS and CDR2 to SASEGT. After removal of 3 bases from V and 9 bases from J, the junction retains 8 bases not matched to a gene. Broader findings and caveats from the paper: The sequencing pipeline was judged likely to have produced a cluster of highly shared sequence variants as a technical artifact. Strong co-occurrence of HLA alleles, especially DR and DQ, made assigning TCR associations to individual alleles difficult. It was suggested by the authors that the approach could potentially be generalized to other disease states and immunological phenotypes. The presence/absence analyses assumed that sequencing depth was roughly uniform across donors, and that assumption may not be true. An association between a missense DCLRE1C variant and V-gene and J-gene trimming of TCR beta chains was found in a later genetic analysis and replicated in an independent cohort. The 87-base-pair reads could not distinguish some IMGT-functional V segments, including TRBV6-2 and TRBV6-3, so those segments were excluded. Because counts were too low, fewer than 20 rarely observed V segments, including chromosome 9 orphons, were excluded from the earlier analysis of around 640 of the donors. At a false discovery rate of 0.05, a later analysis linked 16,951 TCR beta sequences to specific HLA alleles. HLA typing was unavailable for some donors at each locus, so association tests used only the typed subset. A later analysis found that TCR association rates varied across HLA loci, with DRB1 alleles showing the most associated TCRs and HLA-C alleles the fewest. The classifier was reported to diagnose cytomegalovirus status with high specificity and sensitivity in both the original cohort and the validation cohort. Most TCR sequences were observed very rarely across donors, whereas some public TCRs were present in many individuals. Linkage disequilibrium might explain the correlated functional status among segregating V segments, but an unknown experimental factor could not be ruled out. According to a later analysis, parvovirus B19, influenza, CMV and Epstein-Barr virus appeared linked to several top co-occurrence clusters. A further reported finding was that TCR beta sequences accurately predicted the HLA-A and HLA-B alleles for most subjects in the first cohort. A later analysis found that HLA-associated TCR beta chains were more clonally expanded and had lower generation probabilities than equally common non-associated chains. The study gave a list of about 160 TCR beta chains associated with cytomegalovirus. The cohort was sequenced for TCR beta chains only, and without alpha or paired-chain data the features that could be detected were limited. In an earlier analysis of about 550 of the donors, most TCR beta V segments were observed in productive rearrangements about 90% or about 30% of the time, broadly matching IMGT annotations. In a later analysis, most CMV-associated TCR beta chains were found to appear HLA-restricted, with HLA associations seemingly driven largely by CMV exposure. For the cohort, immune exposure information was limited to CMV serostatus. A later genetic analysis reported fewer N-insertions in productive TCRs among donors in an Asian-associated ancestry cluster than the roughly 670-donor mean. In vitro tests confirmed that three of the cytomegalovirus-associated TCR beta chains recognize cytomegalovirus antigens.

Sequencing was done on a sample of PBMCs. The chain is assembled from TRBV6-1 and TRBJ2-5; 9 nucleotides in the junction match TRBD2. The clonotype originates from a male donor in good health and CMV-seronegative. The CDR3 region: CASSDSGGTISQYF. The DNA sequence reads TGTGCCAGCAGTGACAGCGGGGGGACCATTTCCCAGTACTTC.